Listed below are T cell receptor beta chains from one sample, sequenced in a study of shared clonotypes between healthy human individuals. Data came from immunoSEQ multiplex PCR; TCRdb stores just in-frame clones and leaves some out. The sample carries roughly 1 million clones, about 75% recorded once. The sample comprised memory CD4+ T cells sorted from blood. The receptor source for this set is a young man in good health. Both conserved end residues are part of each CDR3. The D gene is left open where the match is weak. The size entry is marked missing in some rows and otherwise reads once, few, many or a size class.

d_call: TRBD2; j_call: TRBJ2-5; cdr3_length: 13; clone_size: .; v_call: TRBV6-5; cdr3_nt: TGTGCCAGCAGTTATGGCAGGGAGGGGACCCAGTACTTC; cdr3_aa: CASSYGREGTQYF
d_call: TRBD2; j_call: TRBJ2-1; cdr3_length: 16; clone_size: .; v_call: TRBV19; cdr3_nt: TGTGCCAGTAGTATATCAGCGGGGGAGTCCTACAATGAGCAGTTCTTC; cdr3_aa: CASSISAGESYNEQFF
d_call: .; j_call: TRBJ1-1; cdr3_length: 13; clone_size: few; v_call: TRBV5-4; cdr3_nt: TGTGCCAGCAGCTTGGTAGCGAACACTGAAGCTTTCTTT; cdr3_aa: CASSLVANTEAFF
d_call: .; j_call: TRBJ2-5; cdr3_length: 14; clone_size: .; v_call: TRBV11-2; cdr3_nt: TGTGCCAGCAGCTTAAGACAGTTCCAAGAGACCCAGTACTTC; cdr3_aa: CASSLRQFQETQYF
d_call: TRBD1; j_call: TRBJ2-7; cdr3_length: 16; clone_size: .; v_call: TRBV5-1; cdr3_nt: TGCGCCAGTCGGGTAAACACTGGGGACAGGATCTACGAGCAGTACTTC; cdr3_aa: CASRVNTGDRIYEQYF
d_call: .; j_call: TRBJ2-2; cdr3_length: 14; clone_size: once; v_call: TRBV30; cdr3_nt: TGTGCCTGGAATAGGATGACGGGCACCGGGGAGCTGTTTTTT; cdr3_aa: CAWNRMTGTGELFF
d_call: TRBD2; j_call: TRBJ2-1; cdr3_length: 15; clone_size: once; v_call: TRBV7-2; cdr3_nt: TGTGCCAGCAGCCAAACTAGCGGTTCCTACAATGAGCAGTTCTTC; cdr3_aa: CASSQTSGSYNEQFF
d_call: .; j_call: TRBJ1-2; cdr3_length: 15; clone_size: .; v_call: TRBV18; cdr3_nt: TGTGCCAGCTTACCCCCTCAGGGGAATAACTATGGCTACACCTTC; cdr3_aa: CASLPPQGNNYGYTF
d_call: .; j_call: TRBJ1-2; cdr3_length: 13; clone_size: once; v_call: TRBV5-1; cdr3_nt: TGCGCCAGCAGACAGGACAGTCTTGGGGGCTACACCTTC; cdr3_aa: CASRQDSLGGYTF
d_call: .; j_call: TRBJ2-3; cdr3_length: 15; clone_size: .; v_call: TRBV7-2; cdr3_nt: TGTGCCAGCAGCCCAAAATTTGGGGACACAGATACGCAGTATTTT; cdr3_aa: CASSPKFGDTDTQYF